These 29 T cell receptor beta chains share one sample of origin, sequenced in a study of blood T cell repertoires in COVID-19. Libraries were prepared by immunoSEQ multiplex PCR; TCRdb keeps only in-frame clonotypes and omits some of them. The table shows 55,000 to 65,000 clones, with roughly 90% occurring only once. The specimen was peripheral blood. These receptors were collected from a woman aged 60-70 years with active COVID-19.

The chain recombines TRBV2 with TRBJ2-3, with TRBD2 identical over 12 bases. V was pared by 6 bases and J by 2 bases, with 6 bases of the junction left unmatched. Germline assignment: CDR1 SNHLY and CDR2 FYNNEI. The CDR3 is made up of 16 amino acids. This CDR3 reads CASRATSGGLTDTQYF. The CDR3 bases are TGTGCCAGCAGAGCGACTAGCGGGGGACTCACAGATACGCAGTATTTT.

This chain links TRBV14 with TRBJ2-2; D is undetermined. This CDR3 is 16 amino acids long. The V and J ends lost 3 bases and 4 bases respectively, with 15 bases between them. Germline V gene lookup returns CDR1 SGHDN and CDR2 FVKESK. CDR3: CASSQSAVRGTGELFF. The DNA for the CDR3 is TGTGCCAGCAGCCAGTCGGCCGTCCGAGGCACCGGGGAGCTGTTTTTT.

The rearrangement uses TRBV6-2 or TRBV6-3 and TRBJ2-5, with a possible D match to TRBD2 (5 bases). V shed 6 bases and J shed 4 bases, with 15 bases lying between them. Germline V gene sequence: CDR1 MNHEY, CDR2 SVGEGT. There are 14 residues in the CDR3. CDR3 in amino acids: CASSQGRVRETQYF. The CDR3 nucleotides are TGTGCCAGCAGCCAAGGGCGGGTTCGAGAGACCCAGTACTTC.

DNA for the CDR3: TGTGCCAGCAGCTTAGATTCTTCAGGGCGTCGGTACAATGAGCAGTTCTTC. Its protein is CASSLDSSGRRYNEQFF. The chain couples TRBV7-3 to TRBJ2-1; D is perhaps TRBD1 (5 bases). The V gene's germline CDR1 is SGHTA and CDR2 FQGTGA. The CDR3 is 17 amino acids. The V and J ends lost 2 bases and 4 bases respectively, with 18 bases between them.

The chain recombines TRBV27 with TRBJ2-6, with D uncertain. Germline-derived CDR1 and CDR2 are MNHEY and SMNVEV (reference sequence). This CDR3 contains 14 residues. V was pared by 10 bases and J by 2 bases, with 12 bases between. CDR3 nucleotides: TGTGCCACGATGACAATTACTGGGGCCAACGTCCTGACTTTC. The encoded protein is CATMTITGANVLTF.

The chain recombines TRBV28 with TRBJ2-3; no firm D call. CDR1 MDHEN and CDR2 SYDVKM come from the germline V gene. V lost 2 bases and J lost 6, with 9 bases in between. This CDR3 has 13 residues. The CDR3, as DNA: TGTGCCAGCAGTTTAAGAGCCCCGGATACGCAGTATTTT. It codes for CASSLRAPDTQYF.

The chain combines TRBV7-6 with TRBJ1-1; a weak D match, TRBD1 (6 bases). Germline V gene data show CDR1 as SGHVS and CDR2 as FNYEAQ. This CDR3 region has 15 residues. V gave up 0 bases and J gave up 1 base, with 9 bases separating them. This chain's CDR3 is CASSLALQGNTEAFF. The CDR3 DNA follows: TGTGCCAGCAGCTTAGCGTTACAGGGGAACACTGAAGCTTTCTTT.

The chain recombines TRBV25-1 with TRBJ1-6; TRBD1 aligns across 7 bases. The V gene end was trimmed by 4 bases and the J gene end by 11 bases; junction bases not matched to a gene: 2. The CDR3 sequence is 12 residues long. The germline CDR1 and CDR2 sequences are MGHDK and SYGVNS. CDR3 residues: CASSGTGAPLHF. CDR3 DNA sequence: TGTGCCAGCAGTGGTACAGGGGCACCCCTCCACTTT.

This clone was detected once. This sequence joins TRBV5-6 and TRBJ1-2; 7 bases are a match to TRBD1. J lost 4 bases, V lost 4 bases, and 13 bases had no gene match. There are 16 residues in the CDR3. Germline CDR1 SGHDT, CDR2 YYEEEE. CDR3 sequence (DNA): TGTGCCAGCAGCACTCCGGGACAGCGTTGGAGCTATGGCTACACCTTC. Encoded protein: CASSTPGQRWSYGYTF.

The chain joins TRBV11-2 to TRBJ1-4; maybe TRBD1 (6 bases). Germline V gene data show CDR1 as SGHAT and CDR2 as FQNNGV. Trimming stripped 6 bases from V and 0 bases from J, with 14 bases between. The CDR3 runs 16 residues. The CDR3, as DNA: TGTGCCAGCAGTCCGCAGGGACACCCAACTAATGAAAAACTGTTTTTT. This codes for CASSPQGHPTNEKLFF.

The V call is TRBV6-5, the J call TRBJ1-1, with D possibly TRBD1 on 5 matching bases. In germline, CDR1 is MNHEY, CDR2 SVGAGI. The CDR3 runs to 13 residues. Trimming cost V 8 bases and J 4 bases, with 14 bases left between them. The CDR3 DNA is TGTGCCAGCGTAAGCAGGGTGGCCACTGAAGCTTTCTTT. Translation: CASVSRVATEAFF.

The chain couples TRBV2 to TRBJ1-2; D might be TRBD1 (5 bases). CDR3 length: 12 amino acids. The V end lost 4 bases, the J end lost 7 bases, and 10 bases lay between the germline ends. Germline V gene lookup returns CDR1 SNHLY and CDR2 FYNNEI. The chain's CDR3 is CASSAQGIGYTF. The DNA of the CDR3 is TGTGCCAGCAGTGCGCAGGGTATTGGCTACACCTTC.

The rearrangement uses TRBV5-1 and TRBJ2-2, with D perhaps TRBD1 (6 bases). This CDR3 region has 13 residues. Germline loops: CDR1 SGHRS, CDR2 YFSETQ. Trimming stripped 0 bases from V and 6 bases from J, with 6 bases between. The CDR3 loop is CASSLDRAGELFF. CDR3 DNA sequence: TGCGCCAGCAGCTTGGACAGGGCCGGGGAGCTGTTTTTT.

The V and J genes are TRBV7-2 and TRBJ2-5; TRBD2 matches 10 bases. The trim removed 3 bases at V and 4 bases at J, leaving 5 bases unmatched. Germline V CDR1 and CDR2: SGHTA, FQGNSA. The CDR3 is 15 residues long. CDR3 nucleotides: TGTGCCAGCAGCTTGAGCGGGGGGGCCGGAGAGACCCAGTACTTC. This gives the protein CASSLSGGAGETQYF. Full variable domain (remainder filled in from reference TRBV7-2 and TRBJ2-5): GAGVSQSPSNKVTEKGKDVELRCDPISGHTALYWYRQSLGQGLEFLIYFQGNSAPDKSGLPSDRFSAERTGGSVSTLTIQRTQQEDSAVYLCASSLSGGAGETQYFGPGTRLLVL.

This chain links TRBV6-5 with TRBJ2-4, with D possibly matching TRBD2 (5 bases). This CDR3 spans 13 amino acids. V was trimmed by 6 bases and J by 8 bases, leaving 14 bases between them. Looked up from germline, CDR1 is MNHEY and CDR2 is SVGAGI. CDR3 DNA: TGTGCCAGCAGGGCCCCGGGGAGTTACATTCAGTACTTC. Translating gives CASRAPGSYIQYF.

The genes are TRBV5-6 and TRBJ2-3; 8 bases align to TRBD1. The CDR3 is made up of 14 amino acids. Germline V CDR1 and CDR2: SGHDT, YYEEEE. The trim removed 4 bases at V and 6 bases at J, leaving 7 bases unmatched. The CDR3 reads CASSVQQGVDTQYF. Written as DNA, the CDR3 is TGTGCCAGCAGCGTACAACAGGGGGTCGATACGCAGTATTTT.

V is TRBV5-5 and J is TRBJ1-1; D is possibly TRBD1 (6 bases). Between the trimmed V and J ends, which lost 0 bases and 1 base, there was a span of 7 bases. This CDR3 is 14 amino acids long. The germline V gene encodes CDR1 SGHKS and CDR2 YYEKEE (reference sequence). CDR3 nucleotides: TGTGCCAGCAGCTTGGGGACAGCGAACACTGAAGCTTTCTTT. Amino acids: CASSLGTANTEAFF.

The CDR3 nucleotides are TGTGCCAGCAGCCCCGGGGGGCTACCCTACAATGAGCAGTTCTTC. This translates into CASSPGGLPYNEQFF. The rearrangement joins TRBV5-6 to TRBJ2-1, with D possibly matching TRBD2 (7 bases). The germline gives CDR1 SGHDT, CDR2 YYEEEE. The germline V and J ends were trimmed by 4 bases and 2 bases, with 13 bases remaining between them. This CDR3 contains 15 residues. The whole variable domain, remainder taken from reference TRBV5-6 and TRBJ2-1, is DAGVTQSPTHLIKTRGQQVTLRCSPKSGHDTVSWYQQALGQGPQFIFQYYEEEERQRGNFPDRFSGHQFPNYSSELNVNALLLGDSALYLCASSPGGLPYNEQFFGPGTRLTVL.

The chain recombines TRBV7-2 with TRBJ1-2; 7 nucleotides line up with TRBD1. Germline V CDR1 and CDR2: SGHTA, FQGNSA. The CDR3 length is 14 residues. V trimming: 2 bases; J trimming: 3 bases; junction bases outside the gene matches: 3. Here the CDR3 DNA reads TGTGCCAGCAGCTTATACAGGGGAGACTATGGCTACACCTTC. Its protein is CASSLYRGDYGYTF.

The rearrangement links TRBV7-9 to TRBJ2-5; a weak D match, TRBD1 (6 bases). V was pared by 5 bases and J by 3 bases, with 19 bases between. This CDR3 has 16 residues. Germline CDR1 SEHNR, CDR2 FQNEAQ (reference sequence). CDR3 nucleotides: TGTGCCAGCAGCCGCCTTGGAACAGGGAAAGAAGAGACCCAGTACTTC. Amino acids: CASSRLGTGKEETQYF. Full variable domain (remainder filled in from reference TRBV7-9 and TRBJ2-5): DTGVSQNPRHKITKRGQNVTFRCDPISEHNRLYWYRQTLGQGPEFLTYFQNEAQLEKSRLLSDRFSAERPKGSFSTLEIQRTEQGDSAMYLCASSRLGTGKEETQYFGPGTRLLVL.

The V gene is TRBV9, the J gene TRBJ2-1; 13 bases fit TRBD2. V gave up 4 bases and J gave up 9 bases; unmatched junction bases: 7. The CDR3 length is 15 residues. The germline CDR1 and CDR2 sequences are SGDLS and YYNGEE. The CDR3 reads CASSYTSGGASEQFF. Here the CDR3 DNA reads TGTGCCAGCAGCTACACTAGCGGGGGGGCAAGTGAGCAGTTCTTC.

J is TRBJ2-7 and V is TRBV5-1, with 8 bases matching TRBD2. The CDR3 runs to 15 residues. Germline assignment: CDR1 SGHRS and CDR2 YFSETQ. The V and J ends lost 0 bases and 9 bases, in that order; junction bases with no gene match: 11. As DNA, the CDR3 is TGCGCCAGCAGCTTGGAGGGTCTAGCGGGTCAGGGGCAGTACTTC. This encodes CASSLEGLAGQGQYF.

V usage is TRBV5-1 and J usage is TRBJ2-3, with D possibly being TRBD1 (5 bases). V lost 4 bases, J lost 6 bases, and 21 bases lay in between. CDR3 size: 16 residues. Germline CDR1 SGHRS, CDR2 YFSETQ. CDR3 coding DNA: TGCGCCAGCAGCCCTTCATCTCCTAGGGGCTCGGATACGCAGTATTTT. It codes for CASSPSSPRGSDTQYF.

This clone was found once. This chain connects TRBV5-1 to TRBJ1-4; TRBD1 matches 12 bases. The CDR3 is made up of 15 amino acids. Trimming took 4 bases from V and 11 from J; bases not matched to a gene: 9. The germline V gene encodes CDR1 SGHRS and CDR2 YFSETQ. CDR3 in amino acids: CASSGDRGPLSKLFF. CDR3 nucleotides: TGCGCCAGCAGCGGGGACAGGGGGCCCCTTTCGAAACTGTTTTTT. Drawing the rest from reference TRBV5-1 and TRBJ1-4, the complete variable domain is KAGVTQTPRYLIKTRGQQVTLSCSPISGHRSVSWYQQTPGQGLQFLFEYFSETQRNKGNFPGRFSGRQFSNSRSEMNVSTLELGDSALYLCASSGDRGPLSKLFFGSGTQLSVL.

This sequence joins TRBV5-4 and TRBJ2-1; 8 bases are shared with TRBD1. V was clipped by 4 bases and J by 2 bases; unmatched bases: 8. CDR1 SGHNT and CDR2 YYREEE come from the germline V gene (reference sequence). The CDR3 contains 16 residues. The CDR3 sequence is CASSRGQVQTYNEQFF. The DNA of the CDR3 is TGTGCCAGCAGCCGGGGACAGGTCCAAACCTACAATGAGCAGTTCTTC.

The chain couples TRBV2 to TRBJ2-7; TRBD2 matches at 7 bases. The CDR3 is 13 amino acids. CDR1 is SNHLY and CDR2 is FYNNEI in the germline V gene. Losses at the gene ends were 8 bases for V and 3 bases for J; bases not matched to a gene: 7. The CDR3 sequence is CASQVAGYYEQYF. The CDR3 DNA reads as TGTGCCAGCCAAGTAGCGGGCTACTACGAGCAGTACTTC. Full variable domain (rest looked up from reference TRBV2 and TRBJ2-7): EPEVTQTPSHQVTQMGQEVILRCVPISNHLYFYWYRQILGQKVEFLVSFYNNEISEKSEIFDDQFSVERPDGSNFTLKIRSTKLEDSAMYFCASQVAGYYEQYFGPGTRLTVT.

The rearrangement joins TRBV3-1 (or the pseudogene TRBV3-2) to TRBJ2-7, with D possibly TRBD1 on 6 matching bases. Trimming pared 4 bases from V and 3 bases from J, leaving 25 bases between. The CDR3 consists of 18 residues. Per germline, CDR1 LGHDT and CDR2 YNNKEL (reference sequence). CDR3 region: CASSRGGRATGPIYEQYF. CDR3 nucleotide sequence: TGTGCCAGCAGCCGAGGCGGCCGAGCGACAGGACCTATCTACGAGCAGTACTTC.

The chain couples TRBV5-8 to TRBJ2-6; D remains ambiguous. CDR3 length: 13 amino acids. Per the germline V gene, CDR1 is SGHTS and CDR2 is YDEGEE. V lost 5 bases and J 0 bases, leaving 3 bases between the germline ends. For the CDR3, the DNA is TGTGCCAGCAGTCTCTCTGGGGCCAACGTCCTGACTTTC. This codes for CASSLSGANVLTF.

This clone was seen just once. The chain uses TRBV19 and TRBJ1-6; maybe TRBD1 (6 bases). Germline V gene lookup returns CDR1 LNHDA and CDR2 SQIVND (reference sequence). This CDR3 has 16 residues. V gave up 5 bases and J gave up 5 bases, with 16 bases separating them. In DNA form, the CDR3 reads TGTGCCAGTAGTCCCCTCAATACAGGGAATAATTCACCCCTCCACTTT. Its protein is CASSPLNTGNNSPLHF.